The 14 T cell receptor beta chains reported below all come from one sample, sequenced in a study of blood T cell repertoires in COVID-19. This table comes from immunoSEQ multiplex PCR, and its TCRdb copy is limited to in-frame clones, with some not included. The repertoire holds some 460,000 clones, with approximately 90% as singletons. The sequenced material came from peripheral blood. These receptors all stem from a woman under 40 with acute or convalescent COVID-19.

The rearrangement joins TRBV24-1 to TRBJ1-1; 8 bases match TRBD1. Germline V CDR1 and CDR2: KGHDR, SFDVKD. The CDR3 consists of 13 residues. Losses at the gene ends were 9 bases for V and 5 bases for J; bases not matched to a gene: 7. Here the CDR3 reads CATRQTGETEAFF. The CDR3 DNA is TGTGCCACCCGTCAGACAGGGGAGACTGAAGCTTTCTTT.

The J gene is TRBJ2-5, the V gene TRBV7-2; 7 nucleotides match TRBD1. The CDR3 runs 14 residues. J lost 1 base, V lost 5 bases, and 4 bases had no gene match. Germline V lookup: CDR1 SGHTA, CDR2 FQGNSA. The CDR3 region is CASSPTGFQETQYF. The CDR3 bases are TGTGCCAGCAGCCCGACAGGGTTCCAAGAGACCCAGTACTTC.

The chain employs TRBV6-5 and TRBJ1-2; a weak D match, TRBD1 (6 bases). CDR3 length: 13 amino acids. Germline-derived CDR1 and CDR2 are MNHEY and SVGAGI. V gave up 6 bases and J gave up 4 bases, with 12 bases separating them. The CDR3 loop is CASRGGAGYGYTF. CDR3 nucleotide sequence: TGTGCCAGCAGGGGGGGGGCGGGCTATGGCTACACCTTC.

The V call is TRBV7-9, the J call TRBJ1-3; 8 bases align to TRBD1. The germline gives CDR1 SEHNR, CDR2 FQNEAQ (reference sequence). Trimming at V came to 6 bases and at J to 4 bases, leaving 14 bases not matched to a gene. This CDR3 is built from 17 residues. Here the CDR3 DNA reads TGTGCCAGCAGAGCGTCCCAGACAGGGGCCTCAGGAAACACCATATATTTT. Translated: CASRASQTGASGNTIYF.

This rearrangement joins TRBV10-3 to TRBJ1-2, with D unresolved. Germline CDR1 and CDR2: ENHRY and SYGVKD. The CDR3 loop spans 12 amino acids. Trimming removed 5 bases at V and 8 bases at J, with 12 bases between. This CDR3 is CAISPGRGGYTF. The DNA for the CDR3 is TGTGCCATCAGTCCTGGGAGAGGGGGCTACACCTTC.

In this sample, this clone turned up a few times. The V and J genes are TRBV6-1 and TRBJ1-6, with TRBD1 matching 7 bases. The CDR3 loop spans 13 amino acids. CDR1 and CDR2 from the germline V gene are MNHNS and SASEGT. With V trimmed by 5 bases and J by 10 bases, 5 bases remained unmatched. CDR3 protein: CASSWDSGSPLHF. The CDR3 DNA reads as TGTGCCAGCAGTTGGGACAGCGGGTCACCCCTCCACTTT.

The chain has TRBV7-3 and TRBJ2-7; D call uncertain. The CDR3 is 11 amino acids. The germline V gene encodes CDR1 SGHTA and CDR2 FQGTGA. Between the trimmed V and J ends, which lost 6 bases and 0 bases, there was a span of 3 bases. CDR3 sequence (DNA): TGTGCCAGCAGTCTCTCCTACGAGCAGTACTTC. This translates into CASSLSYEQYF.

This chain connects TRBV27 to TRBJ1-1; no definite D call. V lost 0 bases, J lost 3 bases, and 11 bases lay in between. Germline CDR1 reads MNHEY; CDR2 reads SMNVEV (reference sequence). CDR3 length: 15 residues. DNA of the CDR3: TGTGCCAGCAGTTTATCGGGGAGAATGTACACTGAAGCTTTCTTT. Protein sequence: CASSLSGRMYTEAFF.

V gene TRBV6-2 or TRBV6-3 combines with J gene TRBJ2-7, with TRBD2 matching 9 bases. CDR1 and CDR2 (germline): MNHEY, SVGEGT. The CDR3 length is 18 residues. With V trimmed by 5 bases and J by 3 bases, 17 bases remained unmatched. CDR3 sequence: CASSPRLAGAFLIYEQYF. DNA for the CDR3: TGTGCCAGCAGTCCCAGATTAGCGGGGGCCTTTCTTATCTACGAGCAGTACTTC.

This clone appeared a single time. This chain connects TRBV14 to TRBJ2-4, with 7 bases fitting TRBD1. Germline V gives CDR1 SGHDN, CDR2 FVKESK. V was clipped by 1 base and J by 7 bases; unmatched bases: 7. The CDR3 has 15 amino acids. CDR3 in amino acids: CASSQVDRVFNIQYF. CDR3 DNA sequence: TGTGCCAGCAGCCAAGTAGACAGGGTTTTCAACATTCAGTACTTC.

The chain couples TRBV5-1 to TRBJ2-7; 11 bases align to TRBD2. This CDR3 comprises 17 residues. Germline V CDR1 and CDR2: SGHRS, YFSETQ. After removal of 0 bases from V and 0 bases from J, the junction contained 5 bases not matched to a gene. CDR3 sequence reads: CASSLVLAGGRSYEQYF. The DNA for the CDR3 is TGCGCCAGCAGCTTGGTTCTAGCGGGGGGCCGCTCCTACGAGCAGTACTTC.

The V gene is TRBV10-2, the J gene TRBJ2-3; TRBD2 aligns across 10 bases. The V and J ends lost 6 bases and 1 base, in that order; junction bases with no gene match: 16. The CDR3 loop spans 19 amino acids. The germline CDR1 and CDR2 sequences are WSHSY and SAAADI. The CDR3 DNA follows: TGCGCCAGCAGGGGACTAGGGACTAGCGCTCTTCGCGGCACAGATACGCAGTATTTT. This codes for CASRGLGTSALRGTDTQYF.

J is TRBJ1-5 and V is TRBV6-5; tentatively, D is TRBD1 (6 bases). Deletions cut 6 bases from V and 0 bases from J, with 12 bases between. This CDR3 region has 15 residues. Germline V lookup: CDR1 MNHEY, CDR2 SVGAGI. The DNA of the CDR3 is TGTGCCAGCAGCACAGGGACCTATAGCAATCAGCCCCAGCATTTT. This codes for CASSTGTYSNQPQHF.

The chain carries TRBV19 and TRBJ2-7, with D possibly being TRBD1 (7 bases). The CDR3 is 15 residues long. V was pared by 5 bases and J by 5 bases, with 19 bases between. The germline gives CDR1 LNHDA, CDR2 SQIVND (reference sequence). For the CDR3, the DNA is TGTGCCAGTAGTTACTCTGGCAGGGGGGTGGACGAGCAGTACTTC. It codes for CASSYSGRGVDEQYF.